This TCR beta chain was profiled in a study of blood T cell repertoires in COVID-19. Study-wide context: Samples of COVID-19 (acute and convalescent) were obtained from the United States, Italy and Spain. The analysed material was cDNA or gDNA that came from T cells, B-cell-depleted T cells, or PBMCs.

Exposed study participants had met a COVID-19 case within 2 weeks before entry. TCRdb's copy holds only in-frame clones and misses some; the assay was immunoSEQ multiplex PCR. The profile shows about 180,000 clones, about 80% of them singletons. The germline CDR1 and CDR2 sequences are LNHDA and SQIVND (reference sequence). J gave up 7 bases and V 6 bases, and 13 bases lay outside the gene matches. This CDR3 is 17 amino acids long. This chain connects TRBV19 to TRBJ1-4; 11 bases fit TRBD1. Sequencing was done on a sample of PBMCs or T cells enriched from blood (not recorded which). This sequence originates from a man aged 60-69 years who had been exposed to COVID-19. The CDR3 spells CASSTPGQGVGGEKLFF. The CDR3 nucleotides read TGTGCCAGTAGCACACCGGGACAGGGGGTCGGCGGTGAAAAACTGTTTTTT. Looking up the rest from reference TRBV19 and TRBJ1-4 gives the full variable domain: DGGITQSPKYLFRKEGQNVTLSCEQNLNHDAMYWYRQDPGQGLRLIYYSQIVNDFQKGDIAEGYSVSREKKESFPLTVTSAQKNPTAFYLCASSTPGQGVGGEKLFFGSGTQLSVL.